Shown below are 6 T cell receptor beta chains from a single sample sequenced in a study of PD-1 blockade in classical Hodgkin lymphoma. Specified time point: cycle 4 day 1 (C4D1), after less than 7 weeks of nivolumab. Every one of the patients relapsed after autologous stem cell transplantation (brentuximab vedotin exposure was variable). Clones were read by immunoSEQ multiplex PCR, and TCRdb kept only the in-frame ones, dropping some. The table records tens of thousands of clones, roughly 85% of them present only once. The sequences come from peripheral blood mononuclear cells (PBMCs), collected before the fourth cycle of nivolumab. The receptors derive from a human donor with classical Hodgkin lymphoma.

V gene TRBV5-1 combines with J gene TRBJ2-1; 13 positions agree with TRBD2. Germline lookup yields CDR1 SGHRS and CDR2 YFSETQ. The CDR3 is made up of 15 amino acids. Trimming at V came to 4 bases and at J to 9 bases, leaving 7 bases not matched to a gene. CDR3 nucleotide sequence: TGCGCCAGCAGCCCCACTAGCGGGGGGGCGAGTGAGCAGTTCTTC. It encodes CASSPTSGGASEQFF.

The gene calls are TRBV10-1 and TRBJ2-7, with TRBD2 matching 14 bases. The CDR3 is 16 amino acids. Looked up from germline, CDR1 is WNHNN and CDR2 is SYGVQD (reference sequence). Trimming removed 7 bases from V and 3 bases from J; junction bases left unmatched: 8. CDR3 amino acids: CASKKVGLAGVYEQYF. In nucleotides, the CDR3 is TGCGCCAGCAAGAAGGTGGGACTAGCGGGGGTCTACGAGCAGTACTTC.

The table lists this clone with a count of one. The CDR3 here is CASSLIPSGNTIYF. For the CDR3, the DNA is TGCGCCAGCAGCTTAATCCCCTCTGGAAACACCATATATTTT. The chain uses TRBV5-1 and TRBJ1-3; no reliable D call. Looked up from germline, CDR1 is SGHRS and CDR2 is YFSETQ. The V gene lost 2 bases and the J gene lost 0 bases, with 6 bases spanning the gap. The CDR3 runs to 14 residues.

CDR3 protein: CASSGPSLTGVYGYTF. The DNA of the CDR3 is TGTGCCAGCAGTGGCCCCTCCTTGACAGGAGTCTATGGCTACACCTTC. The V call is TRBV2, the J call TRBJ1-2, with TRBD1 as a possible D gene (6 bases). Germline lookup yields CDR1 SNHLY and CDR2 FYNNEI. This CDR3 is 16 amino acids long. The V end was cut by 4 bases, the J end by 4 bases, with 19 bases between. Drawing the rest from reference TRBV2 and TRBJ1-2, the complete variable domain is EPEVTQTPSHQVTQMGQEVILRCVPISNHLYFYWYRQILGQKVEFLVSFYNNEISEKSEIFDDQFSVERPDGSNFTLKIRSTKLEDSAMYFCASSGPSLTGVYGYTFGSGTRLTVV.

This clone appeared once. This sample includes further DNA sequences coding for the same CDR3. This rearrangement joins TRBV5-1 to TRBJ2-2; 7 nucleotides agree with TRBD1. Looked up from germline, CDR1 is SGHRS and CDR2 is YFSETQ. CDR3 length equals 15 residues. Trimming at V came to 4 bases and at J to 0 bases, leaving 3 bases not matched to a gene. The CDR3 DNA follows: TGCGCCAGCAGCGTTGACAGGGCGAACACCGGGGAGCTGTTTTTT. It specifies CASSVDRANTGELFF. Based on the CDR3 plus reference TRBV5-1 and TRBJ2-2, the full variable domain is KAGVTQTPRYLIKTRGQQVTLSCSPISGHRSVSWYQQTPGQGLQFLFEYFSETQRNKGNFPGRFSGRQFSNSRSEMNVSTLELGDSALYLCASSVDRANTGELFFGEGSRLTVL.

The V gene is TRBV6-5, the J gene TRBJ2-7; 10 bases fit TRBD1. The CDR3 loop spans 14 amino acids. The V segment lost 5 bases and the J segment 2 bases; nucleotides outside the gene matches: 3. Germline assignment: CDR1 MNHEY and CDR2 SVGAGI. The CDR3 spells CASSPDRGPYEQYF. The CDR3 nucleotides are TGTGCCAGCAGTCCCGACAGGGGGCCCTACGAGCAGTACTTC.